This TCR beta chain was identified in a study of blood T cell repertoires in COVID-19. Overall study: The cDNA or gDNA used as material had been derived from T cells, B-cell-depleted T cells, or PBMCs.

In the authors' methods: Nucleated cell counts were estimated from reference gene primer amplification. Clones were read by immunoSEQ multiplex PCR, and TCRdb kept only the in-frame ones, dropping some. V and J calls and clone size are as listed in that table; D and trimming were resolved from the DNA. The profile shows roughly 180,000 clones, over 70% of them singletons. V lost 0 bases and J lost 4; bases outside the gene matches: 9. The germline V gene has CDR1 SGHDN and CDR2 FVKESK. The CDR3 totals 18 residues. The sequencing sample was made of peripheral blood. The chain employs TRBV14 and TRBJ1-5; 10 nucleotides align to TRBD1. The receptor's source is a woman in her 40s with COVID-19, enrolled during active disease. The CDR3 sequence is CASSQELGDRGVNQPQHF. For the CDR3, the DNA is TGTGCCAGCAGCCAAGAATTAGGGGACAGGGGAGTAAATCAGCCCCAGCATTTT.